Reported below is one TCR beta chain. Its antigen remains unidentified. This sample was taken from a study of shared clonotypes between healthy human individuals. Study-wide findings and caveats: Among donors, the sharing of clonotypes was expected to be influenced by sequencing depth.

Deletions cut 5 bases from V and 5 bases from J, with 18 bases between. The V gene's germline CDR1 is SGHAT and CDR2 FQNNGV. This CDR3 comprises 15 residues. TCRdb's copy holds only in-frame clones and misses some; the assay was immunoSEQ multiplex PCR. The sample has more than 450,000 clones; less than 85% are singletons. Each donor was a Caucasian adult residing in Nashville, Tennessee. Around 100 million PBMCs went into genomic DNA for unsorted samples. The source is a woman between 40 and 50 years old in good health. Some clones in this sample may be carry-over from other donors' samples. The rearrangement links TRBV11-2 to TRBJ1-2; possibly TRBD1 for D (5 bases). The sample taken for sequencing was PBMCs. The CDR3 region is CASSPSSNGGYGYTF. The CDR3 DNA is TGTGCCAGCAGCCCGTCCTCTAACGGGGGGTATGGCTACACCTTC.